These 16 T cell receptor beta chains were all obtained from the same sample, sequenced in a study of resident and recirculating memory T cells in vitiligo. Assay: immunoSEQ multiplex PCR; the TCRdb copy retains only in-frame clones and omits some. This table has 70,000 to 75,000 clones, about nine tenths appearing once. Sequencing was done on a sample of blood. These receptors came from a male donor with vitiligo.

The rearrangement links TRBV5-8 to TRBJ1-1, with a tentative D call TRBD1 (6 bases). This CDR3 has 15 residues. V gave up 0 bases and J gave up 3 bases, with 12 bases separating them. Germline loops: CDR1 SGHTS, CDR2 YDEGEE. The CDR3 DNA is TGTGCCAGCAGCTTGGTTCGGGGGGCCCACACTGAAGCTTTCTTT. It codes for CASSLVRGAHTEAFF.

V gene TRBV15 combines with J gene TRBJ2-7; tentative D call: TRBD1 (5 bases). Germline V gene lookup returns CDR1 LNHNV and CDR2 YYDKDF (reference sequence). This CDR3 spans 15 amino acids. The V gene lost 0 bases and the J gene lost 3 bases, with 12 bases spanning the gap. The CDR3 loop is CATSRDRAGHYEQYF. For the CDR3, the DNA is TGTGCCACCAGCAGAGATAGGGCAGGGCACTACGAGCAGTACTTC.

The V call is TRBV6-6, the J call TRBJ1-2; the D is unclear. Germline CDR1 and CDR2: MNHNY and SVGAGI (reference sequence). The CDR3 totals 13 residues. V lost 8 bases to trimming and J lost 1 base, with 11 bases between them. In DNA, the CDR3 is TGTGCCAGCTTCGTGGGAGGTAACTATGGCTACACCTTC. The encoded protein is CASFVGGNYGYTF.

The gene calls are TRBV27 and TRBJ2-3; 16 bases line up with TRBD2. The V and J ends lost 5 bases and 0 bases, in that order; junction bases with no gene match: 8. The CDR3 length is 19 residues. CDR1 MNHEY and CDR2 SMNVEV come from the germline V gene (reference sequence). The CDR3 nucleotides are TGTGCCAGCAGTCCGTACCCGGGACTAGCGGGGGGGAGCACAGATACGCAGTATTTT. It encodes CASSPYPGLAGGSTDTQYF.

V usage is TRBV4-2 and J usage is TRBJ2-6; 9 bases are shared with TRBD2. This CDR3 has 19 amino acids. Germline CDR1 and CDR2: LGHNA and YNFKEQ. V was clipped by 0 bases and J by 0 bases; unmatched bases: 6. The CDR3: CASSQERGGKDSGANVLTF. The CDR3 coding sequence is TGTGCCAGCAGCCAAGAGCGGGGGGGTAAGGACTCTGGGGCCAACGTCCTGACTTTC.

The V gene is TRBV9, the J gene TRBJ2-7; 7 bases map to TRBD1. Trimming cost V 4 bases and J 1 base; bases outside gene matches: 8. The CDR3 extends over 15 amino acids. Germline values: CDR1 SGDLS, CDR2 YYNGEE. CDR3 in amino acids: CASSLDPGQSYEQYF. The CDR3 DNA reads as TGTGCCAGCAGCTTGGACCCGGGACAGTCCTACGAGCAGTACTTC.

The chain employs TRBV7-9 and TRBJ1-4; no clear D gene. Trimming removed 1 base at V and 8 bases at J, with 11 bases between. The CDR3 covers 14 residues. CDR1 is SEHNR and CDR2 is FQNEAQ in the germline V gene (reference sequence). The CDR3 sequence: CASSLGLGGEKLFF. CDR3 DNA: TGTGCCAGCAGCTTAGGCCTAGGTGGGGAAAAACTGTTTTTT.

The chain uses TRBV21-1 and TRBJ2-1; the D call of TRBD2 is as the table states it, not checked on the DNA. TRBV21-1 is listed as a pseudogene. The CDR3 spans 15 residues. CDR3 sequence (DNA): TGTGCCAGCAGCGGTCGACTAGCGGGCTACAATGAGCAGTTCTTC. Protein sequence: CASSGRLAGYNEQFF.

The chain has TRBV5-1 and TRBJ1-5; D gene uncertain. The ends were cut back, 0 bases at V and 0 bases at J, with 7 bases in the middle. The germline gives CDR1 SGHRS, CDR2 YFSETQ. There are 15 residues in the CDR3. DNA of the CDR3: TGCGCCAGCAGCTTGGGCCAGTATAGCAATCAGCCCCAGCATTTT. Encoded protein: CASSLGQYSNQPQHF. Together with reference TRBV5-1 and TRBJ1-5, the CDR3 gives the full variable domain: KAGVTQTPRYLIKTRGQQVTLSCSPISGHRSVSWYQQTPGQGLQFLFEYFSETQRNKGNFPGRFSGRQFSNSRSEMNVSTLELGDSALYLCASSLGQYSNQPQHFGDGTRLSIL.

The CDR3 loop is CASSRGQGYNEQFF. The CDR3 region has the DNA TGTGCCAGTAGTAGGGGACAGGGGTACAATGAGCAGTTCTTC. The J gene is TRBJ2-1, the V gene TRBV19; 10 bases are shared with TRBD1. CDR3 length equals 14 residues. V gave up 4 bases and J gave up 4 bases; unmatched junction bases: 1. Germline V gives CDR1 LNHDA, CDR2 SQIVND (reference sequence).

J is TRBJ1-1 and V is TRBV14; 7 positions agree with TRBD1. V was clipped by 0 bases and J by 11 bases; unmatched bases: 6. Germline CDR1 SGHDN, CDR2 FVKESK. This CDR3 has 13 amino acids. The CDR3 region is CASSQEGGSGAFF. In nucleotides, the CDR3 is TGTGCCAGCAGCCAAGAAGGGGGCTCGGGGGCTTTCTTT.

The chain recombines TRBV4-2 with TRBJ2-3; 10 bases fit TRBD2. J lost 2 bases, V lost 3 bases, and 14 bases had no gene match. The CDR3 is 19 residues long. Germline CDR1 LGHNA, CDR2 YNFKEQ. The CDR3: CASSHLVLAGDHLTDTQYF. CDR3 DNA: TGTGCCAGCAGCCATCTTGTTCTAGCGGGGGACCACCTCACAGATACGCAGTATTTT.

CDR3 bases: TGTGCCAGCAGTTCCACGGACAGGGGCGGCTATGGCTACACCTTC. This translates into CASSSTDRGGYGYTF. V usage is TRBV6-6 and J usage is TRBJ1-2; 9 bases agree with TRBD1. CDR1 is MNHNY and CDR2 is SVGAGI in the germline V gene (reference sequence). The V gene end was trimmed by 4 bases and the J gene end by 4 bases; junction bases not matched to a gene: 7. The CDR3 covers 15 residues.

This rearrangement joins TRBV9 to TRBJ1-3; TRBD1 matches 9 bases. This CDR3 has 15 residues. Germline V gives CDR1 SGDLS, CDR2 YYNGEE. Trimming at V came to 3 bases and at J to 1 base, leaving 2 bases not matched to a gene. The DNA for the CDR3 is TGTGCCAGCAGCGCGGACAGGGGTTCTGGAAACACCATATATTTT. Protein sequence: CASSADRGSGNTIYF.

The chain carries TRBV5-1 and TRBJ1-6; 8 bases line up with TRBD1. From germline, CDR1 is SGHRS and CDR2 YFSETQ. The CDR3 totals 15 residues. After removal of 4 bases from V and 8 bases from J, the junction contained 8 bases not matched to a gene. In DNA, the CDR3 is TGCGCCAGCAGCATACGACAGGGGACGGATTCACCCCTCCACTTT. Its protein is CASSIRQGTDSPLHF.

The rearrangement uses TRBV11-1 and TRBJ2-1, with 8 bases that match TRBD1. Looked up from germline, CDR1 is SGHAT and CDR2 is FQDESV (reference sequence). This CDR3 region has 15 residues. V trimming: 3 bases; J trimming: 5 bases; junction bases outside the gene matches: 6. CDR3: CASSFRDRKDNEQFF. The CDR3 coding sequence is TGTGCCAGCAGCTTCCGGGACAGGAAGGACAATGAGCAGTTCTTC.